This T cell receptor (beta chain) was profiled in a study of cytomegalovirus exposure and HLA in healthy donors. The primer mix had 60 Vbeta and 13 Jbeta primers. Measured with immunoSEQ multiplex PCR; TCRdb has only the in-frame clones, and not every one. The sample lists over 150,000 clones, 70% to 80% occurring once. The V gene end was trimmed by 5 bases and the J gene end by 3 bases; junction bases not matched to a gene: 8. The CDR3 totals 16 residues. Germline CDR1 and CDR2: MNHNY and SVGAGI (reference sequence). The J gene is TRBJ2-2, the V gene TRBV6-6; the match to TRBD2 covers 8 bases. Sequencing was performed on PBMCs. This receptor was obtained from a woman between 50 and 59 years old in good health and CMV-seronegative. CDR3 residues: CASSTERGRYTGELFF. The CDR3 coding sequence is TGTGCCAGCAGTACAGAGCGGGGGCGATACACCGGGGAGCTGTTTTTT.